These 29 T cell receptor beta chains were all obtained from the same sample, sequenced in a study of blood T cell repertoires in COVID-19. Produced via immunoSEQ multiplex PCR; TCRdb's table is partial and in-frame only. The profile covers around 70,000 clones, with just over 90% appearing a single time and 2.5% to 3% taken by the ten largest. The sequenced sample consisted of peripheral blood. These receptor sequences come from a man in his fifties or sixties with COVID-19, enrolled during active disease.

V usage is TRBV24-1 and J usage is TRBJ2-1; 9 positions agree with TRBD2. V gave up 3 bases and J gave up 12 bases; unmatched junction bases: 11. Germline loops: CDR1 KGHDR, CDR2 SFDVKD. The CDR3 is 15 amino acids. CDR3 residues: CATSDLRTSATGQFF. In DNA form, the CDR3 reads TGTGCCACCAGTGATCTCCGGACTAGCGCAACAGGGCAGTTCTTC.

The chain joins TRBV10-3 to TRBJ2-3; D is unresolved. Trimming cost V 11 bases and J 3 bases, with 18 bases left between them. The CDR3 has 14 residues. Germline-derived CDR1 and CDR2 are ENHRY and SYGVKD. As DNA, the CDR3 is TGTGCCGCCAGGCTCACTGGCGCTACAGATACGCAGTATTTT. This codes for CAARLTGATDTQYF.

The chain joins TRBV18 to TRBJ2-2, with a weak D call TRBD2 (6 bases). V was pared by 3 bases and J by 6 bases, with 17 bases between. The CDR3 loop spans 16 amino acids. Looked up from germline, CDR1 is KGHSH and CDR2 is LQKENI. In DNA form, the CDR3 reads TGTGCCAGCTCACCCTTAGCTAGCGTTGGAGCCGGGGAGCTGTTTTTT. Its protein product is CASSPLASVGAGELFF.

The V call is TRBV12-3 or TRBV12-4, the J call TRBJ2-2; D is unclear. This CDR3 is 13 amino acids long. V lost 5 bases to trimming and J lost 6 bases, with 10 bases between them. The CDR3 nucleotides read TGTGCCAGCAGTCCTTTCAGCGCCGGGGAGCTGTTTTTT. It specifies CASSPFSAGELFF.

The chain combines TRBV9 with TRBJ2-1; perhaps TRBD2 as D (6 bases). The CDR3 loop spans 15 amino acids. With 0 bases removed from V and 0 bases from J, the gap between germline ends came to 7 bases. The germline gives CDR1 SGDLS, CDR2 YYNGEE. CDR3 in amino acids: CASSVAGGSYNEQFF. As DNA, the CDR3 is TGTGCCAGCAGCGTAGCCGGGGGCTCCTACAATGAGCAGTTCTTC.

The chain uses TRBV3-1 (or the pseudogene TRBV3-2) and TRBJ1-1, with 9 positions matching TRBD1. Trimming removed 3 bases from V and 5 bases from J; junction bases left unmatched: 4. From germline, CDR1 is LGHDT and CDR2 YNNKEL (reference sequence). The CDR3 is 14 amino acids. CDR3 sequence reads: CASSHRDRETEAFF. The CDR3 DNA reads TGTGCCAGCAGCCACCGGGACAGGGAAACTGAAGCTTTCTTT.

This clone has just one count. The chain links TRBV30 to TRBJ1-5, with no clear D. The germline CDR1 and CDR2 sequences are GTSNPN and SVGIG (reference sequence). This CDR3 region has 13 residues. Trimming removed 1 base at V and 5 bases at J, with 9 bases between. The CDR3 DNA follows: TGTGCCTGGAGTGGGCAGGTTGATCAGCCCCAGCATTTT. Residues: CAWSGQVDQPQHF.

The chain is built from TRBV19 and TRBJ2-1; 9 bases match TRBD2. This CDR3 has 17 residues. The germline V gene encodes CDR1 LNHDA and CDR2 SQIVND (reference sequence). Losses at the gene ends were 4 bases for V and 6 bases for J; bases not matched to a gene: 13. The CDR3 loop reads CASSTAFQREAPNEQFF. CDR3 nucleotides: TGTGCCAGTAGTACAGCCTTTCAGCGGGAGGCCCCCAATGAGCAGTTCTTC.

This chain links TRBV30 with TRBJ2-5, with 8 bases lining up with TRBD2. Losses at the gene ends were 3 bases for V and 3 bases for J; bases not matched to a gene: 12. Looked up from germline, CDR1 is GTSNPN and CDR2 is SVGIG (reference sequence). The CDR3 has 16 amino acids. This CDR3 is CAWRPPPGLGEETQYF. The CDR3 DNA is TGTGCCTGGAGACCGCCACCGGGACTAGGGGAAGAGACCCAGTACTTC. Variable domain in full (rest from reference TRBV30 and TRBJ2-5): SQTIHQWPATLVQPVGSPLSLECTVEGTSNPNLYWYRQAAGRGLQLLFYSVGIGQISSEVPQNLSASRPQDRQFILSSKKLLLSDSGFYLCAWRPPPGLGEETQYFGPGTRLLVL.

CDR3 DNA: TGCGCCAGCAGCCCGGGGGCCTACGAGCAGTACTTC. This sequence encodes CASSPGAYEQYF. This sequence joins TRBV4-1 and TRBJ2-7; D may be TRBD2 (6 bases). This CDR3 contains 12 residues. Per germline, CDR1 MGHRA and CDR2 YSYEKL. With 4 bases removed from V and 2 bases from J, the gap between germline ends came to 6 bases.

The J gene is TRBJ2-4, the V gene TRBV11-2; 9 bases align to TRBD1. Trimming at V came to 5 bases and at J to 6 bases, leaving 2 bases not matched to a gene. The CDR3 is 13 residues long. Germline values: CDR1 SGHAT, CDR2 FQNNGV. CDR3 bases: TGTGCCAGCAGCCCGGGACAGGGAAACATTCAGTACTTC. It codes for CASSPGQGNIQYF.

V usage is TRBV19 and J usage is TRBJ2-1; D is possibly TRBD2 (5 bases). CDR1 is LNHDA and CDR2 is SQIVND in the germline V gene (reference sequence). Trimming took off 9 bases at V and 2 bases at J, with 20 bases between the two ends. The CDR3 is 16 amino acids. CDR3 sequence (DNA): TGTGCCAGCAGAGCTTCCCGGGAAAGGCCCTACAATGAGCAGTTCTTC. Amino acid sequence: CASRASRERPYNEQFF.

The J gene is TRBJ2-3, the V gene TRBV20-1, with D tentatively TRBD1 (5 bases). CDR1 and CDR2 (germline): DFQATT, SNEGSKA (reference sequence). There are 14 residues in the CDR3. Trimming took 3 bases from V and 0 from J, leaving 10 bases between them. Here the CDR3 DNA reads TGCAGTGCTAGTATGGGGCCGAGCACAGATACGCAGTATTTT. It encodes CSASMGPSTDTQYF.

V is TRBV15 and J is TRBJ2-5; D uncertain. The V gene lost 0 bases and the J gene lost 5 bases, with 13 bases spanning the gap. CDR1 and CDR2 from the germline V gene are LNHNV and YYDKDF (reference sequence). The CDR3 runs to 15 residues. The chain's CDR3 is CATSRDFLTRETQYF. In nucleotides, the CDR3 is TGTGCCACCAGCAGAGATTTTCTTACCAGGGAGACCCAGTACTTC.

In DNA, the CDR3 is TGTGCCAGCACCCCGACCGGGACAGGGAACACCGGGGAGCTGTTTTTT. This gives the protein CASTPTGTGNTGELFF. V and J are TRBV9 and TRBJ2-2; 8 bases fit TRBD1. V shed 6 bases and J 1 base; nucleotides not matched to a gene: 8. CDR1 and CDR2 (germline): SGDLS, YYNGEE. This CDR3 contains 16 residues. The full variable domain, its missing parts supplied by reference TRBV9 and TRBJ2-2, is DSGVTQTPKHLITATGQRVTLRCSPRSGDLSVYWYQQSLDQGLQFLIQYYNGEERAKGNILERFSAQQFPDLHSELNLSSLELGDSALYFCASTPTGTGNTGELFFGEGSRLTVL.

The J gene is TRBJ1-5, the V gene TRBV4-2; no definite D call. Deletions cut 1 base from V and 6 bases from J, with 16 bases between. The CDR3 contains 16 residues. Looked up from germline, CDR1 is LGHNA and CDR2 is YNFKEQ. The CDR3 sequence: CASSQGAGDGRQPQHF. In DNA, the CDR3 is TGTGCCAGCAGCCAAGGGGCCGGGGATGGGCGTCAGCCCCAGCATTTT.

The CDR3 here is CASSIGDRIQNIQYF. The CDR3 DNA reads TGTGCCAGTAGTATAGGGGACAGAATCCAAAACATTCAGTACTTC. The chain employs TRBV19 and TRBJ2-4; TRBD1 agrees at 7 bases. Germline CDR1 LNHDA, CDR2 SQIVND (reference sequence). The CDR3 is 15 amino acids. V dropped 1 base and J dropped 5; count of bases not matched to a gene: 5.

The chain carries TRBV13 and TRBJ1-1; 10 nucleotides align to TRBD1. CDR3 length: 15 amino acids. The germline V gene encodes CDR1 PRHDT and CDR2 FYEKMQ (reference sequence). V was clipped by 5 bases and J by 7 bases; unmatched bases: 10. The CDR3 spells CASSPRGTGVIEAFF. The CDR3 nucleotides are TGTGCCAGCAGCCCTCGCGGGACAGGGGTTATTGAAGCTTTCTTT.

The chain couples TRBV10-3 to TRBJ2-5, with TRBD2 identical over 12 bases. Per the germline V gene, CDR1 is ENHRY and CDR2 is SYGVKD. After removal of 3 bases from V and 2 bases from J, the junction contained 4 bases not matched to a gene. The CDR3 spans 16 residues. This chain's CDR3 is CAISDSGTSGQETQYF. For the CDR3, the DNA is TGTGCCATCAGTGACTCCGGGACTAGCGGGCAAGAGACCCAGTACTTC.

This chain uses TRBV11-3 with TRBJ2-5; D remains ambiguous. Trimming removed 1 base at V and 2 bases at J, with 5 bases between. This CDR3 region has 13 residues. CDR1 is SGHNT and CDR2 is YENEEA in the germline V gene. In DNA form, the CDR3 reads TGTGCCAGCAGCTTAGGGAGTCAAGAGACCCAGTACTTC. This gives the protein CASSLGSQETQYF. Complete variable domain (other parts from reference TRBV11-3 and TRBJ2-5): EAGVVQSPRYKIIEKKQPVAFWCNPISGHNTLYWYLQNLGQGPELLIRYENEEAVDDSQLPKDRFSAERLKGVDSTLKIQPAELGDSAVYLCASSLGSQETQYFGPGTRLLVL.

This chain connects TRBV19 to TRBJ1-2; the match to TRBD1 covers 8 bases. V gave up 6 bases and J gave up 6 bases; unmatched junction bases: 6. The germline V gene encodes CDR1 LNHDA and CDR2 SQIVND (reference sequence). The CDR3 has 13 amino acids. CDR3 loop: CASSFGQGNGYTF. In DNA, the CDR3 is TGTGCCAGTAGCTTCGGACAGGGTAATGGCTACACCTTC.

The count of this clone is one. This sequence joins TRBV19 and TRBJ2-2, with D possibly called TRBD1 or TRBD2 (10 bases each). CDR1 and CDR2 (germline): LNHDA, SQIVND (reference sequence). With 4 bases removed from V and 3 bases from J, the gap between germline ends came to 27 bases. The CDR3 totals 20 residues. The DNA for the CDR3 is TGTGCCAGTAGTACATCCGGGACAGGGGTTCTAGCGGGAGACACCGGGGAGCTGTTTTTT. Protein: CASSTSGTGVLAGDTGELFF. Looking up the rest from reference TRBV19 and TRBJ2-2 gives the full variable domain: DGGITQSPKYLFRKEGQNVTLSCEQNLNHDAMYWYRQDPGQGLRLIYYSQIVNDFQKGDIAEGYSVSREKKESFPLTVTSAQKNPTAFYLCASSTSGTGVLAGDTGELFFGEGSRLTVL.

The chain is built from TRBV24-1 and TRBJ2-3; D unresolved. This CDR3 region has 12 residues. The V gene's germline CDR1 is KGHDR and CDR2 SFDVKD. V lost 9 bases and J lost 1, with 7 bases in between. The CDR3 is CATAPGTDTQYF. The CDR3, as DNA: TGTGCCACCGCGCCGGGCACAGATACGCAGTATTTT.

This chain links TRBV5-8 with TRBJ2-2; D ambiguous. This CDR3 comprises 15 residues. V was shortened by 1 base and J by 7 bases, with 14 bases between the two germline ends. CDR1 is SGHTS, CDR2 YDEGEE, per germline. The CDR3 DNA follows: TGTGCCAGCAGCTTGAGTATCGCGGTTGTCGGGGAGCTGTTTTTT. This sequence encodes CASSLSIAVVGELFF.

The rearrangement joins TRBV15 to TRBJ2-1; 10 bases are shared with TRBD2. Germline V gives CDR1 LNHNV, CDR2 YYDKDF (reference sequence). There are 16 residues in the CDR3. V lost 0 bases to trimming and J lost 9 bases; unmatched junction nucleotides: 8. The CDR3 is CATSRDPSLAGAEQFF. CDR3 coding DNA: TGTGCCACCAGCAGAGATCCCTCCCTAGCGGGAGCTGAGCAGTTCTTC.

This clone was observed a single time. The rearrangement joins TRBV19 to TRBJ1-2; D perhaps matches TRBD1 (6 bases). CDR3 length equals 17 residues. Trimming cost V 4 bases and J 0 bases, with 18 bases left between them. CDR1 is LNHDA, CDR2 SQIVND, per germline (reference sequence). The CDR3 nucleotides are TGTGCCAGTAGTAGCAGTCCGGCAGGGGCAGCTAACTATGGCTACACCTTC. This sequence encodes CASSSSPAGAANYGYTF.

This rearrangement joins TRBV29-1 to TRBJ2-7, with TRBD1 identical over 12 bases. The ends lost 1 base at V and 3 bases at J; junction bases unmatched: 10. The CDR3 spans 17 residues. Germline-derived CDR1 and CDR2 are SQVTM and ANQGSEA. The DNA of the CDR3 is TGCAGCGTTGAAGGCGGGACAGGGGGCGCGGGAAACTACGAGCAGTACTTC. This gives the protein CSVEGGTGGAGNYEQYF.

The chain couples TRBV6-2 or TRBV6-3 to TRBJ1-3; D gene ambiguous. Per germline, CDR1 MNHEY and CDR2 SVGEGT. The V end was cut by 6 bases, the J end by 2 bases, with 11 bases between. The CDR3 loop spans 14 amino acids. The CDR3 DNA sequence: TGTGCCAGCAGCCTGGACTCTGCTGGAAACACCATATATTTT. Its protein product is CASSLDSAGNTIYF.

The gene calls are TRBV5-6 and TRBJ2-7; TRBD2 matches at 9 bases. This CDR3 region has 15 residues. Germline-derived CDR1 and CDR2 are SGHDT and YYEEEE. The J segment lost 2 bases and the V segment lost 5 bases, leaving 8 bases of the junction unmatched. The CDR3 DNA sequence: TGTGCCAGCAGTTTTACGACTAGCGGAGCCTACGAGCAGTACGTC. Its protein is CASSFTTSGAYEQYV.